One and the same sample provided the 18 T cell receptor beta chains below, sequenced in a study of metastatic and nonmetastatic thyroid tumors (dated by TCRdb to the early 2020s). The method behind the library was PCR. Sequencer: Illumina HiSeq 4000. Clones were called with MiXCR by TCRdb after fastp trimmed the public reads at Q25, and only in-frame beta chains were retained. Across this sample there are roughly 34,000 clones, with approximately 31% seen only once. The ten largest account for roughly 16% of the sample. None of the patients had been given any treatment before thyroid surgery. Material for sequencing was tumor tissue. These receptors came from a female donor with papillary thyroid cancer or a benign thyroid nodule (not recorded which). Some clones in this sample may be carry-over from other donors' samples.

The chain uses TRBV6-2 or TRBV6-3 and TRBJ1-1, with D perhaps TRBD1 (5 bases). V was cut by 3 bases and J by 3 bases, with 11 bases left in between. From germline, CDR1 is MNHEY and CDR2 SVGEGT. The CDR3 sequence is 14 residues long. CDR3 nucleotide sequence: TGTGCCAGCAGTTATAAAGGGGCGGACACTGAAGCTTTCTTT. Its translation: CASSYKGADTEAFF.

The chain joins TRBV20-1 to TRBJ2-1; D ambiguous. V lost 4 bases and J 0 bases, leaving 10 bases between the germline ends. There are 14 residues in the CDR3. Germline assignment: CDR1 DFQATT and CDR2 SNEGSKA (reference sequence). CDR3 coding DNA: TGCAGTGCTACAGATCCCAGCTCCTACAATGAGCAGTTCTTC. This gives the protein CSATDPSSYNEQFF.

The genes are TRBV18 and TRBJ1-4; weak D call: TRBD1 (5 bases). CDR3 length: 16 amino acids. Trimming removed 3 bases at V and 0 bases at J, with 11 bases between. Germline V lookup: CDR1 KGHSH, CDR2 LQKENI. The CDR3 DNA follows: TGTGCCAGCTCACCCGGGGACTTAGCAACTAATGAAAAACTGTTTTTT. Translation gives CASSPGDLATNEKLFF.

This chain joins TRBV3-1 and TRBJ1-1; weak D call: TRBD1 (6 bases). This CDR3 is built from 14 residues. The V gene lost 8 bases and the J gene lost 5 bases, with 18 bases spanning the gap. The V gene's germline CDR1 is LGHDT and CDR2 YNNKEL (reference sequence). This CDR3 is CASRGGAGVTEAFF. CDR3 nucleotides: TGTGCCAGCCGAGGGGGGGCAGGGGTAACTGAAGCTTTCTTT. Together with reference TRBV3-1 and TRBJ1-1, the CDR3 gives the full variable domain: DTAVSQTPKYLVTQMGNDKSIKCEQNLGHDTMYWYKQDSKKFLKIMFSYNNKELIINETVPNRFSPKSPDKAHLNLHINSLELGDSAVYFCASRGGAGVTEAFFGQGTRLTVV.

This clone was detected only a few times. The chain uses TRBV6-1 and TRBJ1-3; D possibly corresponds to TRBD1 (6 bases). V lost 6 bases and J lost 4, with 16 bases in between. The CDR3 has 15 amino acids. Germline lookup yields CDR1 MNHNS and CDR2 SASEGT. The chain's CDR3 is CASRRRGDGGNTIYF. Here the CDR3 DNA reads TGTGCCAGCAGGAGGAGGGGGGACGGCGGAAACACCATATATTTT.

The chain recombines TRBV28 with TRBJ2-7, with 9 bases matching TRBD1. The CDR3 loop spans 15 amino acids. J lost 7 bases, V lost 6 bases, and 13 bases had no gene match. Germline CDR1 reads MDHEN; CDR2 reads SYDVKM. Written as DNA, the CDR3 is TGTGCCAGCAGCCCGACAGGGGGTGTAAGTAAGGAGCAGTACTTC. It yields the protein CASSPTGGVSKEQYF.

The V call is TRBV12-3 or TRBV12-4, the J call TRBJ1-5, with D unresolved. With 8 bases removed from V and 2 bases from J, the gap between germline ends came to 10 bases. This CDR3 has 13 amino acids. The CDR3 DNA reads TGTGCCAGCGCCCGGGGAGGCAATCAGCCCCAGCATTTT. Amino acids: CASARGGNQPQHF.

The V gene is TRBV6-1, the J gene TRBJ2-3; D unresolved. Germline assignment: CDR1 MNHNS and CDR2 SASEGT. This CDR3 region has 15 residues. V was trimmed by 6 bases and J by 0 bases, leaving 13 bases between them. In DNA, the CDR3 is TGTGCCAGCAGGTACCTGACCGAAAGCACAGATACGCAGTATTTT. Its protein is CASRYLTESTDTQYF.

This chain joins TRBV11-2 and TRBJ2-1, with 9 bases that match TRBD1. CDR3 length: 15 amino acids. Trimming at V came to 5 bases and at J to 4 bases, leaving 6 bases not matched to a gene. The germline gives CDR1 SGHAT, CDR2 FQNNGV. The DNA for the CDR3 is TGTGCCAGCAGCCTGGGACAGGGTAGGTACAATGAGCAGTTCTTC. Amino acid sequence: CASSLGQGRYNEQFF.

This chain uses TRBV20-1 with TRBJ2-3; 9 nucleotides line up with TRBD2. V lost 6 bases and J lost 2; bases outside the gene matches: 9. This CDR3 has 15 residues. Germline values: CDR1 DFQATT, CDR2 SNEGSKA (reference sequence). In DNA form, the CDR3 reads TGCAGTGCCCCACGGACTAGCGCCTTCACAGATACGCAGTATTTT. Its translation is CSAPRTSAFTDTQYF.

The chain joins TRBV5-4 to TRBJ2-5, with D possibly matching TRBD2 (5 bases). Per the germline V gene, CDR1 is SGHNT and CDR2 is YYREEE (reference sequence). Trimming removed 2 bases at V and 5 bases at J, with 10 bases between. The CDR3 has 13 amino acids. DNA for the CDR3: TGTGCCAGCAGCTTACTAGGCGGGGAGACCCAGTACTTC. It specifies CASSLLGGETQYF.

The V gene is TRBV7-8, the J gene TRBJ2-7; D possibly corresponds to TRBD1 (6 bases). The CDR3 spans 15 residues. The germline gives CDR1 SGHVS, CDR2 FQNEAQ. V was trimmed by 0 bases and J by 0 bases, leaving 9 bases between them. The CDR3 region has the DNA TGTGCCAGCAGCTTAGCGGGGGCCCGCTCCTACGAGCAGTACTTC. Its translation: CASSLAGARSYEQYF.

This clone was found a few times. The V gene is TRBV6-1, the J gene TRBJ2-1; D gene uncertain. Germline CDR1 is MNHNS and CDR2 is SASEGT. V gave up 6 bases and J gave up 2 bases, with 17 bases separating them. The length of the CDR3 is 16 residues. The CDR3 DNA sequence: TGTGCCAGCAGGGACCTAGGTCAGTCCACCTACAATGAGCAGTTCTTC. Translated: CASRDLGQSTYNEQFF.

The V and J genes are TRBV5-1 and TRBJ1-2; no clear D gene. The CDR3 is 19 amino acids. The V and J ends lost 2 bases and 4 bases respectively, with 27 bases between them. Germline CDR1 SGHRS, CDR2 YFSETQ. The CDR3 DNA follows: TGCGCCAGCAGCTTTTCTCGGCCCGCCGGGATCAAGGGAGGCTATGGCTACACCTTC. Encoded protein: CASSFSRPAGIKGGYGYTF.

This clone was recorded a few times. This chain links TRBV4-3 with TRBJ1-2, with 9 bases aligning to TRBD1. V gave up 0 bases and J gave up 5 bases; unmatched junction bases: 4. CDR1 LGHNA and CDR2 YSLEER come from the germline V gene. The CDR3 is made up of 15 amino acids. The CDR3 DNA is TGCGCCAGCAGCCAAGAATTACAGGGGGCGTATGGCTACACCTTC. Its translation: CASSQELQGAYGYTF.

The rearrangement joins TRBV7-8 to TRBJ1-6; 10 positions match TRBD1. The CDR3 totals 15 residues. V gave up 5 bases and J gave up 7 bases; unmatched junction bases: 5. Per germline, CDR1 SGHVS and CDR2 FQNEAQ. The DNA for the CDR3 is TGTGCCAGCAGCCAACGGACAGGGGGAAATTCACCCCTCCACTTT. Translated, it gives CASSQRTGGNSPLHF.

This clone has a handful of counts. The gene calls are TRBV6-1 and TRBJ2-1; tentatively, D is TRBD2 (6 bases). CDR1 is MNHNS, CDR2 SASEGT, per germline. The CDR3 sequence is 16 residues long. Trimming stripped 2 bases from V and 1 base from J, with 12 bases between. The CDR3 DNA reads as TGTGCCAGCAGTGAAAGAGCGGGCTCTTCCTACAATGAGCAGTTCTTC. Amino acids: CASSERAGSSYNEQFF.

The V call is TRBV12-3 or TRBV12-4, the J call TRBJ1-6; TRBD1 aligns across 10 bases. The junction had 9 bases not matched to a gene; V was cut back by 6 bases and J by 10 bases. The CDR3 is made up of 15 amino acids. CDR3 nucleotide sequence: TGTGCCAGCAGCCCGACAGGGGGCCTTGGCTCACCCCTCCACTTT. The encoded protein is CASSPTGGLGSPLHF.